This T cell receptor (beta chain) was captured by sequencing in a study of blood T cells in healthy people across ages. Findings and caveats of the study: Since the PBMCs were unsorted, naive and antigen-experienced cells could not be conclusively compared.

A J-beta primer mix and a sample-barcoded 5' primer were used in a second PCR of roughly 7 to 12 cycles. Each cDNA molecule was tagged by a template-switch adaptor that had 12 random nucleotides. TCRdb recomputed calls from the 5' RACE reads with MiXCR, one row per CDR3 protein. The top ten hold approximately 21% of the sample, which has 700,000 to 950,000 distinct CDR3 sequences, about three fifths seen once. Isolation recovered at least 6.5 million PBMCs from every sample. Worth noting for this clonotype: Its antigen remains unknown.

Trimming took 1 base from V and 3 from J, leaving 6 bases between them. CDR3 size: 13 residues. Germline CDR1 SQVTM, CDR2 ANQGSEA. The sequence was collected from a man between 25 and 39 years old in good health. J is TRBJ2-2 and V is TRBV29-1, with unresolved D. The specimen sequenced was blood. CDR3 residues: CSVEVAHTGELFF. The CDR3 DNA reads TGCAGCGTTGAAGTCGCTCACACCGGGGAGCTGTTTTTT.